The 3 T cell receptor beta chains below were found in one sample sequenced in a study of T cell changes during pregnancy in multiple sclerosis. Assay used: immunoSEQ multiplex PCR; TCRdb lists only in-frame clones, some missing. The table records about 57,000 clones, approximately 90% of them present only once. Sequencing used peripheral blood, obtained after pregnancy. The receptors derive from a female donor with multiple sclerosis, enrolled in a pregnancy study.

This sequence joins TRBV7-6 and TRBJ2-7; no clear D. This CDR3 is 17 amino acids long. V was cut by 4 bases and J by 3 bases, with 22 bases left in between. In germline, CDR1 is SGHVS, CDR2 FNYEAQ. This chain's CDR3 is CASSSSPPLRSYYEQYF. CDR3 sequence (DNA): TGTGCCAGCAGCTCCTCCCCCCCCCTCAGATCTTACTACGAGCAGTACTTC.

The chain joins TRBV9 to TRBJ2-3; D gene uncertain. CDR1 is SGDLS and CDR2 is YYNGEE in the germline V gene. The germline V and J ends were trimmed by 0 bases and 6 bases, with 11 bases remaining between them. The CDR3 is made up of 14 amino acids. The DNA of the CDR3 is TGTGCCAGCAGCGTAGGTCTGGCCGGGGATACGCAGTATTTT. Its protein is CASSVGLAGDTQYF.

The rearrangement links TRBV5-1 to TRBJ2-1; 10 bases line up with TRBD1. The CDR3 covers 15 residues. Losses at the gene ends were 0 bases for V and 6 bases for J; bases not matched to a gene: 3. From germline, CDR1 is SGHRS and CDR2 YFSETQ. The CDR3 spells CASSLGTGGFNEQFF. The CDR3 region has the DNA TGCGCCAGCAGCTTGGGGACAGGGGGTTTCAATGAGCAGTTCTTC.